This T cell receptor (beta chain) was identified in a study of identical twins. MiXCR, run by TCRdb on the 5' RACE reads, gives a single entry per CDR3 protein. The sample holds some 330,000 distinct CDR3 sequences; about 9% are singletons and the top ten take roughly 9%. V was pared by 4 bases and J by 4 bases, with 21 bases between. The CDR3 runs 16 residues. Germline-derived CDR1 and CDR2 are SGHRS and YFSETQ. This TCR derives from a woman between 50 and 59 years old in good health. Material for sequencing was naive T cells sorted from blood. J is TRBJ2-7 and V is TRBV5-1; D unclear. CDR3 nucleotides: TGCGCCAGCAGCCCACGGACGGTAACGTTGATTTACGAGCAGTACTTC. Its protein product is CASSPRTVTLIYEQYF. The variable domain in full, with the rest retrieved from reference TRBV5-1 and TRBJ2-7, is KAGVTQTPRYLIKTRGQQVTLSCSPISGHRSVSWYQQTPGQGLQFLFEYFSETQRNKGNFPGRFSGRQFSNSRSEMNVSTLELGDSALYLCASSPRTVTLIYEQYFGPGTRLTVT.